This is a list of T cell receptor beta chains from one sample in a study of molecular identifiers for immune sequencing clone quantification. In TCRdb, the PCR reads were re-called with MiXCR into one record per CDR3 protein. The sample shows around 460,000 distinct CDR3 sequences, around 23% of them seen only once. The specimen sequenced was naive CD8+ T cells from blood, with Jurkat cell RNA spiked in. These receptors were obtained from a human donor in good health. Some libraries in this study had Jurkat cell RNA spiked in. Both conserved end residues are part of each CDR3. The D gene is left open where the match is weak. The listing skips clone size in some rows; elsewhere it reads once, few, many or a size class.

cdr3_aa cdr3_nt v_call clone_size d_call j_call
CATSRGGKVSDTQYF TGTGCCACCAGCAGAGGAGGAAAGGTTTCAGATACGCAGTATTTT TRBV15 many . TRBJ2-3
CAYGGDRDHYEQYF TGTGCCTACGGTGGGGACAGGGACCACTACGAGCAGTACTTC TRBV30 . TRBD1 TRBJ2-7
CASSPWTAKYEQVF TGTGCCAGCAGCCCTTGGACAGCCAAATACGAGCAGGTCTTC TRBV11-2 . . TRBJ2-1
CSAVDRYSNQPQHF TGCAGTGCTGTGGACAGATATAGCAATCAGCCCCAGCATTTT TRBV20-1 many . TRBJ1-5
CASSLDGNAEAFF TGTGCCAGCAGTCTGGACGGGAACGCTGAAGCTTTCTTT TRBV27 . . TRBJ1-1
CASSQTSQWETQYF TGCGCCAGCAGCCAAACTAGCCAATGGGAGACCCAGTACTTC TRBV4-1 . . TRBJ2-5
CASSHTNEQFF TGTGCCTCTAGCCATACGAATGAGCAGTTCTTC TRBV19 few . TRBJ2-1
CASSLPTGGIYGYTF TGTGCCAGCAGCCTCCCGACTGGGGGTATCTATGGCTACACCTTC TRBV28 . . TRBJ1-2
CSADPGSADSYEQYF TGCAGTGCCGATCCCGGCAGCGCAGACTCCTACGAGCAGTACTTC TRBV20-1 many . TRBJ2-7
CASTPGGLSSYNEQFF TGTGCCAGCACTCCCGGAGGACTAAGCTCCTACAATGAGCAGTTCTTC TRBV28 many . TRBJ2-1
CASSWGGPGNTIYF TGTGCCAGCAGCTGGGGGGGTCCTGGAAACACCATATATTTT TRBV7-2 many . TRBJ1-3
CSARDSGVGQPQHF TGCAGTGCTAGAGATAGCGGGGTAGGTCAGCCCCAGCATTTT TRBV20-1 many . TRBJ1-5
CASSLVEVGGELFF TGCGCCAGCAGCCTCGTGGAGGTTGGCGGGGAGCTGTTTTTT TRBV5-1 many . TRBJ2-2
CASSLGPSEQFF TGTGCCAGCAGCTTAGGACCTAGTGAGCAGTTCTTC TRBV7-9 many . TRBJ2-1
CASSQTDRVYGYTF TGCGCCAGCAGCCAGACGGACAGGGTCTATGGCTACACCTTC TRBV4-1 . TRBD1 TRBJ1-2
CASSVGSGTPIPYF . TRBV9 few . TRBJ2-5
CASSQDLTVYQETRYF TGTGCCAGCAGCCAAGATCTGACCGTGTACCAAGAGACCCGGTACTTC TRBV3-1 . . TRBJ2-5
CSASHQEDYGYTF TGCAGTGCTAGCCACCAGGAGGACTATGGCTACACCTTC TRBV20-1 . . TRBJ1-2
CASSLQAGVGNEQFF TGTGCCAGCAGTTTACAAGCGGGAGTGGGAAATGAGCAGTTCTTC TRBV12-3/TRBV12-4 once TRBD2 TRBJ2-1
CASSRDRGGWTEAFF TGTGCCAGCAGCAGGGACAGGGGGGGATGGACTGAAGCTTTCTTT TRBV6-5 many TRBD1 TRBJ1-1
CASSDLSRTGPGGANVLTF TGTGCCAGCAGTGATCTCTCCAGGACGGGCCCAGGTGGGGCCAACGTCCTGACTTTC TRBV2 many . TRBJ2-6
CASGLGYNEQFF TGCGCCAGCGGCTTGGGCTACAATGAGCAGTTCTTC TRBV5-1 many . TRBJ2-1
CSASGDREAFF TGCAGTGCTAGTGGGGACCGTGAAGCTTTCTTT TRBV20-1 . . TRBJ1-1
CASRYGGNYGYTF TGTGCCAGCCGGTACGGGGGTAACTATGGCTACACCTTC TRBV12-3/TRBV12-4 few . TRBJ1-2
CATETGFYVETQYF TGTGCCACCGAAACAGGGTTCTACGTAGAGACCCAGTACTTC TRBV7-9 many . TRBJ2-5
CASSLGQGPDEQYF TGTGCCAGCAGCTTGGGACAGGGTCCTGACGAGCAGTACTTC TRBV5-6 . TRBD1 TRBJ2-7
CATSSGQSSYNEQFF TGTGCCACCAGCAGTGGCCAGAGCTCCTACAATGAGCAGTTCTTC TRBV15 . . TRBJ2-1
CASRDRDRGPTGELFF TGCGCCAGCAGAGACCGGGACAGGGGACCCACCGGGGAGCTGTTTTTT TRBV23-1 . TRBD1 TRBJ2-2
CASSPRTIMNTEAFF TGTGCCAGCAGCCCCCGGACAATTATGAACACTGAAGCTTTCTTT TRBV28 many . TRBJ1-1
CAWSAESEKLFF TGTGCCTGGAGTGCCGAGAGTGAAAAACTGTTTTTT TRBV30 . . TRBJ1-4
CASSLAFGGEDYGYTF TGCGCCAGCAGCTTGGCCTTTGGGGGAGAGGACTATGGCTACACCTTC TRBV5-1 . . TRBJ1-2
CASRTAGGGDTEAFF TGTGCCAGCAGGACTGCCGGGGGAGGAGACACTGAAGCTTTCTTT TRBV7-2 many . TRBJ1-1
CASSLAGDGELFF TGTGCCAGCAGCTTAGCAGGGGACGGGGAGCTGTTTTTT TRBV11-3 few . TRBJ2-2
CASSLAWSGETQYF TGTGCCAGCAGCTTAGCTTGGAGTGGGGAGACCCAGTACTTC TRBV7-9 few . TRBJ2-5
CASTQDSIVPSGANVLTF TGTGCCAGCACCCAGGACAGCATAGTTCCCTCTGGGGCCAACGTCCTGACTTTC TRBV5-6 many . TRBJ2-6
CSARAQSSGANVLTF TGCAGTGCTAGAGCGCAGAGCTCTGGGGCCAACGTCCTGACTTTC TRBV20-1 . . TRBJ2-6
CAWSYGVNGEQYF TGTGCCTGGAGTTATGGGGTGAATGGGGAGCAGTACTTC TRBV30 . . TRBJ2-7
CASAPRKQGPDQYSNQPQHF TGTGCCAGTGCTCCGCGAAAACAGGGTCCAGATCAATATAGCAATCAGCCCCAGCATTTT TRBV19 . . TRBJ1-5
CASTLLAGEVGNTGELFF TGTGCCAGCACGTTACTAGCGGGAGAAGTCGGGAACACCGGGGAGCTGTTTTTT TRBV6-2/TRBV6-3 . TRBD2 TRBJ2-2
CASSFTSSSYEQYF TGTGCCAGCAGCTTTACTAGCTCTTCCTACGAGCAGTACTTC TRBV5-3 . . TRBJ2-7
CASSLPGQGDSFGGYTF TGTGCCAGCAGCTTACCGGGACAGGGGGATTCGTTTGGTGGCTACACCTTC TRBV7-8 . TRBD1 TRBJ1-2
CATFTAGGRPDTQYF TGTGCCACCTTCACGGCGGGGGGGCGGCCAGATACGCAGTATTTT TRBV5-4 few TRBD2 TRBJ2-3